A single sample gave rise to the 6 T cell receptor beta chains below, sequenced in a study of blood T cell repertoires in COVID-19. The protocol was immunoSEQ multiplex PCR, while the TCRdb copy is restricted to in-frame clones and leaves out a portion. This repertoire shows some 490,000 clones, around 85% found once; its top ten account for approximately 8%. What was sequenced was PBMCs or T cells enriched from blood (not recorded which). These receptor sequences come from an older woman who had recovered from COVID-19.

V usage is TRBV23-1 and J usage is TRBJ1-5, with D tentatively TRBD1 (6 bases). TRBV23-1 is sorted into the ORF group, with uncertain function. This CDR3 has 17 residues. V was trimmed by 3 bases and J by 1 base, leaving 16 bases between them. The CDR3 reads CASSHPGHGLSNQPQHF. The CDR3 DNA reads TGCGCCAGCAGTCACCCGGGACACGGACTGAGCAATCAGCCCCAGCATTTT.

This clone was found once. CDR3 in amino acids: CASSPGLAGGSETQYF. Here the CDR3 DNA reads TGTGCCAGCAGCCCGGGACTAGCGGGGGGGAGCGAGACCCAGTACTTC. The gene calls are TRBV28 and TRBJ2-5; 16 bases line up with TRBD2. Germline CDR1 MDHEN, CDR2 SYDVKM. J was trimmed by 5 bases and V by 6 bases; bases with no gene match: 6. The CDR3 consists of 16 residues. The full variable domain, its missing parts supplied by reference TRBV28 and TRBJ2-5, is DVKVTQSSRYLVKRTGEKVFLECVQDMDHENMFWYRQDPGLGLRLIYFSYDVKMKEKGDIPEGYSVSREKKERFSLILESASTNQTSMYLCASSPGLAGGSETQYFGPGTRLLVL.

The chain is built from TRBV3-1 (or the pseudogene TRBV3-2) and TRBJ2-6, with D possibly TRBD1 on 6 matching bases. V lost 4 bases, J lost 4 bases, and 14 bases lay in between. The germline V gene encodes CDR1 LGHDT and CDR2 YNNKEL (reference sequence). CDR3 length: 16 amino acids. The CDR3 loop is CASSLMQGTGANVLTF. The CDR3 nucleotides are TGTGCCAGCAGCCTGATGCAGGGGACAGGGGCCAACGTCCTGACTTTC.

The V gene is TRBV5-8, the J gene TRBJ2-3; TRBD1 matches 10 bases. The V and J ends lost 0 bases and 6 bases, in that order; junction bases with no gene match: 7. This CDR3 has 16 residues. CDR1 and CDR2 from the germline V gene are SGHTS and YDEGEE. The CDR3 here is CASSLGDRGPGDTQYF. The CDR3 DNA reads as TGTGCCAGCAGCTTGGGGGACAGGGGCCCTGGTGATACGCAGTATTTT. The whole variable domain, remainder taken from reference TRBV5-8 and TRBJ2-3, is EAGVTQSPTHLIKTRGQQATLRCSPISGHTSVYWYQQALGLGLQFLLWYDEGEERNRGNFPPRFSGRQFPNYSSELNVNALELEDSALYLCASSLGDRGPGDTQYFGPGTRLTVL.

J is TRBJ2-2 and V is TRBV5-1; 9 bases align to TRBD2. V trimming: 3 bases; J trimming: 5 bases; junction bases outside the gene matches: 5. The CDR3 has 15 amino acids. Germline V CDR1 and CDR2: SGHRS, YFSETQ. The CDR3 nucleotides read TGCGCCAGCAGCTCGAAGCGGGGGGCGACCGGGGAGCTGTTTTTT. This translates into CASSSKRGATGELFF. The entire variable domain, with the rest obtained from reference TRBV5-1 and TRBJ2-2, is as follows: KAGVTQTPRYLIKTRGQQVTLSCSPISGHRSVSWYQQTPGQGLQFLFEYFSETQRNKGNFPGRFSGRQFSNSRSEMNVSTLELGDSALYLCASSSKRGATGELFFGEGSRLTVL.

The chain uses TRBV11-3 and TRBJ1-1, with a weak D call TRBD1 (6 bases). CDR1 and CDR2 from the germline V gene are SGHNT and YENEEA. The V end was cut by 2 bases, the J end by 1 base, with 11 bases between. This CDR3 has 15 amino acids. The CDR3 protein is CASSLYPGENTEAFF. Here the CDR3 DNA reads TGTGCCAGCAGCTTATATCCAGGGGAGAACACTGAAGCTTTCTTT.